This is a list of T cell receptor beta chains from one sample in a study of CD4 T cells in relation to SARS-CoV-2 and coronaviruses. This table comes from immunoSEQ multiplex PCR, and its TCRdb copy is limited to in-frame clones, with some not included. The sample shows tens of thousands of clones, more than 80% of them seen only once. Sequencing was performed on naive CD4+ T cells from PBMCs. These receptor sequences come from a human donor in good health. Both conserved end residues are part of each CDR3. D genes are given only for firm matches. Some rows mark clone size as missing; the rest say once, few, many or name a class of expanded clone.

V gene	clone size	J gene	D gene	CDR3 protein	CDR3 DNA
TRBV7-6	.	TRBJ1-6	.	CASSLEGRPRGGNSPLHF	TGTGCCAGCAGCTTAGAGGGCAGACCAAGGGGAGGTAATTCACCCCTCCACTTT
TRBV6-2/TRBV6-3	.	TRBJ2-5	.	CASSYRLEETQYF	TGTGCCAGCAGCTATAGACTAGAAGAGACCCAGTACTTC
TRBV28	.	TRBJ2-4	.	CASSLMSKNIQYF	TGTGCCAGCAGCCTGATGTCCAAAAACATTCAGTACTTC
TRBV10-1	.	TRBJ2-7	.	CASSEVRTSGEQYF	TGCGCCAGCAGTGAAGTCAGAACATCGGGGGAGCAGTACTTC
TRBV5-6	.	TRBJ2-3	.	CASSLWGQDTQYF	TGTGCCAGCAGCTTGTGGGGGCAAGATACGCAGTATTTT
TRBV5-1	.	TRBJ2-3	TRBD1	CASSLAGQGLRTDTQYF	TGCGCCAGCAGCTTGGCGGGACAGGGGCTTCGCACAGATACGCAGTATTTT
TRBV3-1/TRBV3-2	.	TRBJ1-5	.	CASSQARHLCGQPQHF	TGTGCCAGCAGCCAAGCGAGACACCTCTGCGGTCAGCCCCAGCATTTT
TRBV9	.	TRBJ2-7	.	CASSDPSTVIYEQYF	TGTGCCAGCAGCGACCCATCTACGGTCATCTACGAGCAGTACTTC
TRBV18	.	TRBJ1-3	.	CASSPGADIGNTIYF	TGTGCCAGCTCACCTGGGGCAGATATTGGAAACACCATATATTTT
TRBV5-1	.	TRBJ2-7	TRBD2	CASSLGGGTSYEQYF	TGCGCCAGCAGCTTAGGCGGGGGGACCTCCTACGAGCAGTACTTC
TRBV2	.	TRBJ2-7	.	CASSERRSELGYEQYF	TGTGCCAGCAGTGAACGCAGGTCGGAATTGGGTTACGAGCAGTACTTC
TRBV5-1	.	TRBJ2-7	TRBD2	CASSLGPGGLAYEQYF	TGCGCCAGCAGCTTAGGACCGGGGGGGCTTGCCTACGAGCAGTACTTC
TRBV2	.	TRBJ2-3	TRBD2	CASSELAGVVDTQYF	TGTGCCAGCAGCGAACTAGCGGGAGTCGTAGATACGCAGTATTTT
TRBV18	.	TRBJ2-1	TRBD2	CASSPATSGYNEQFF	TGTGCCAGCTCACCAGCAACTAGCGGTTACAATGAGCAGTTCTTC
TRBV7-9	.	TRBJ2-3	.	CASSLRGLDTQYF	TGTGCCAGCAGCTTACGGGGACTAGATACGCAGTATTTT
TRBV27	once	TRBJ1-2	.	CASAAGIGSNYGYTF	TGTGCCAGCGCGGCAGGAATAGGATCTAACTATGGCTACACCTTC
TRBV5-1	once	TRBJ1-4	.	CASKITGTVNEKLFF	TGCGCCAGCAAAATAACCGGGACGGTGAATGAAAAACTGTTTTTT
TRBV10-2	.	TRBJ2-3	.	CATTPQGTDTQYF	TGCGCCACTACACCCCAGGGCACAGATACGCAGTATTTT
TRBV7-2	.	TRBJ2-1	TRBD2	CASSLVGTSGGYYNEQFF	TGTGCCAGCAGCTTAGTAGGGACTAGCGGGGGCTACTACAATGAGCAGTTCTTC
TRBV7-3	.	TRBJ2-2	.	CASSTGFGHTGELFF	TGTGCCAGCAGCACAGGGTTTGGACACACCGGGGAGCTGTTTTTT
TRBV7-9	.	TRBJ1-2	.	CASSKNGGYGYTF	TGTGCCAGCAGCAAAAACGGTGGCTATGGCTACACCTTC
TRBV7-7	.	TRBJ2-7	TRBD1	CASSLRQGGHEQYF	TGTGCCAGCAGCTTACGACAGGGGGGCCACGAGCAGTACTTC
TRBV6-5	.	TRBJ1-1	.	CASSYGGGTEAFF	TGTGCCAGCAGTTACGGGGGGGGGACTGAAGCTTTCTTT
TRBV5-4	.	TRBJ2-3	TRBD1	CASSFQGAGTDTQYF	TGTGCCAGCAGCTTTCAGGGGGCGGGCACAGATACGCAGTATTTT
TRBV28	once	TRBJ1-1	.	CASSPGIEAFF	TGTGCCAGCAGCCCCGGTATTGAAGCTTTCTTT
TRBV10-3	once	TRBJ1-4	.	CAISVSQGLGKLFF	TGTGCCATCAGTGTTTCGCAGGGTTTGGGAAAACTGTTTTTT